This TCR beta chain was documented in a study of Ad26.COV2.S vaccination and SARS-CoV-2 variants. Study-wide background: Ad26.COV2.S given intramuscularly, once or twice 56 days apart.

A note on this clone: Its antigen remains unidentified.

V shed 6 bases, J shed 0 bases, and the junction held 8 bases outside the gene matches. Germline CDR1 is SGHRS and CDR2 is YFSETQ. The CDR3 runs 15 residues. The sample's treatment: around 19 received Ad26.COV2.S at low or high dose, single or two shots; about five received placebo; per-sample allocation not given. Samples analyzed were those drawn on day 63 after the first vaccine or placebo injection. General study results and limits: Individuals receiving vaccine had higher spike-specific TCR breadth than placebo recipients did. Vaccine and placebo groups showed comparable non-spike TCR breadth. Total T cell responses were possibly underestimated by TCR breadth and depth analyses.

Sequencing used immunoSEQ multiplex PCR; TCRdb keeps in-frame clones, though not all of them. The table includes around 250,000 clones, roughly nine tenths detected once. Sequencing was performed on peripheral blood, taken in a trial of Ad26.COV2.S vaccine versus placebo. The chain has TRBV5-1 and TRBJ1-2; the match to TRBD1 covers 7 bases. The sequence derives from a person aged 18-60 years who received the Ad26.COV2.S COVID-19 vaccine or a placebo. CDR3 sequence: CASTPQGETNYGYTF. For the CDR3, the DNA is TGCGCCAGCACCCCGCAGGGGGAGACTAACTATGGCTACACCTTC.